The 29 T cell receptor beta chains below come from one sample, sequenced in a study of blood T cell repertoires in COVID-19. Measured with immunoSEQ multiplex PCR; TCRdb has only the in-frame clones, and not every one. The sample holds over 100,000 clones; around 87% are singletons and the top ten take about 16%. Sequenced input: peripheral blood. All receptors come from a man aged 45-60 years with acute or convalescent COVID-19.

The rearrangement uses TRBV6-6 and TRBJ1-5; TRBD1 aligns across 7 bases. The germline V gene encodes CDR1 MNHNY and CDR2 SVGAGI (reference sequence). Trimming took 0 bases from V and 5 from J; bases not matched to a gene: 7. CDR3 length: 16 amino acids. The CDR3 loop reads CASSYSNRGWDQPQHF. The CDR3 DNA follows: TGTGCCAGCAGTTACTCGAACAGGGGATGGGATCAGCCCCAGCATTTT.

This clone showed up just a few times. The chain couples TRBV12-3 or TRBV12-4 to TRBJ1-2; 9 positions match TRBD1. There are 13 residues in the CDR3. V dropped 6 bases and J dropped 7; count of bases not matched to a gene: 6. The CDR3 protein is CASSGTGSGGYTF. CDR3 sequence (DNA): TGTGCCAGCAGCGGGACAGGGTCGGGTGGCTACACCTTC.

The chain combines TRBV5-1 with TRBJ1-2, with 7 bases matching TRBD1. The CDR3 consists of 13 residues. Germline trimming cut 0 bases from V and 8 bases from J; bases unmatched to any gene: 4. In germline, CDR1 is SGHRS, CDR2 YFSETQ. CDR3 loop: CASSLETGFGYTF. The CDR3 bases are TGCGCCAGCAGCTTGGAGACAGGGTTCGGCTACACCTTC.

The chain links TRBV5-3 to TRBJ1-2; D call uncertain. TRBV5-3 is recorded as an ORF, its role being uncertain. The germline V and J ends were trimmed by 3 bases and 8 bases, with 20 bases remaining between them. This CDR3 has 15 amino acids. For the CDR3, the DNA is TGTGCCAGAAGCTACCCTAGATTGGGGAGAGGAGGCTACACCTTC. This sequence encodes CARSYPRLGRGGYTF.

V is TRBV5-1 and J is TRBJ2-1, with 13 bases identical to TRBD2. Per the germline V gene, CDR1 is SGHRS and CDR2 is YFSETQ. This CDR3 is 15 amino acids long. V trimming: 5 bases; J trimming: 8 bases; junction bases outside the gene matches: 7. The CDR3 loop is CASSPGLAGVYEQFF. CDR3 bases: TGCGCCAGCAGTCCTGGACTAGCGGGAGTCTATGAGCAGTTCTTC.

With respect to this clone: A junction end diverges from the germline sequence, so it may reflect a read error. The V call is TRBV14, the J call TRBJ2-7, with TRBD2 as a possible D gene (7 bases). The CDR3 runs 11 residues. Germline V CDR1 and CDR2: SGHDN, FVKESK. This chain's CDR3 is CASSHGGRVNF. The CDR3 region has the DNA TGTGCCAGCAGCCACGGGGGGCGAGTGAACTTC.

The rearrangement joins TRBV3-1 (or the pseudogene TRBV3-2) to TRBJ2-3; no clear D gene. The CDR3 is made up of 14 amino acids. V dropped 1 base and J dropped 4 bases, with 9 bases sitting between them. In germline, CDR1 is LGHDT, CDR2 YNNKEL (reference sequence). CDR3 sequence: CASSQVSHPDTQYF. CDR3 DNA sequence: TGTGCCAGCAGCCAAGTAAGCCACCCAGATACGCAGTATTTT.

V is TRBV3-1 (or the pseudogene TRBV3-2) and J is TRBJ2-5, with D possibly being TRBD1 (5 bases). In germline, CDR1 is LGHDT, CDR2 YNNKEL (reference sequence). The CDR3 sequence is 15 residues long. V was cut by 0 bases and J by 5 bases, with 13 bases left in between. DNA of the CDR3: TGTGCCAGCAGCCAAGATAGGGGCCCGAGGGAGACCCAGTACTTC. Its protein product is CASSQDRGPRETQYF.

The chain links TRBV7-9 to TRBJ2-5; D possibly corresponds to TRBD2 (5 bases). Germline V lookup: CDR1 SEHNR, CDR2 FQNEAQ (reference sequence). This CDR3 is 16 amino acids long. With 3 bases removed from V and 5 bases from J, the gap between germline ends came to 19 bases. CDR3 amino acids: CASSFPVGKEGETQYF. The CDR3 DNA follows: TGTGCCAGCAGCTTTCCCGTCGGGAAAGAGGGCGAGACCCAGTACTTC.

This chain uses TRBV7-9 with TRBJ2-7, with D possibly matching TRBD2 (6 bases). Germline assignment: CDR1 SEHNR and CDR2 FQNEAQ (reference sequence). The CDR3 totals 14 residues. The V and J ends lost 5 bases and 2 bases respectively, with 13 bases between them. This chain's CDR3 is CASSDLGGTYEQYF. The DNA for the CDR3 is TGTGCCAGCAGCGATTTGGGGGGTACCTACGAGCAGTACTTC.

The table lists this clone with a count of one. The CDR3 region is CASSPPGGEEPQHF. The CDR3 DNA follows: TGTGCCAGCAGTCCCCCGGGGGGGGAGGAGCCCCAGCATTTT. The rearrangement joins TRBV28 to TRBJ1-5; TRBD1 is a possible D gene (5 bases). CDR1 and CDR2 from the germline V gene are MDHEN and SYDVKM. V lost 5 bases and J 8 bases, leaving 16 bases between the germline ends. CDR3 length equals 14 residues.

The chain combines TRBV9 with TRBJ2-1, with 7 bases identical to TRBD1. V was pared by 7 bases and J by 2 bases, with 9 bases of the junction left unmatched. CDR3 length: 15 residues. CDR1 and CDR2 (germline): SGDLS, YYNGEE. The CDR3 loop is CASSQGVPTYNEQFF. The CDR3, as DNA: TGTGCCAGCTCGCAGGGGGTACCTACCTACAATGAGCAGTTCTTC.

V is TRBV2 and J is TRBJ1-3; D is possibly TRBD1 (5 bases). Germline V gene lookup returns CDR1 SNHLY and CDR2 FYNNEI. The V end was cut by 5 bases, the J end by 0 bases, with 14 bases between. This CDR3 comprises 16 residues. The CDR3 region has the DNA TGTGCCAGCAGTAGGAACCAGGGTAGCTCTGGAAACACCATATATTTT. Translation: CASSRNQGSSGNTIYF.

The gene calls are TRBV5-1 and TRBJ2-7, with 8 bases lining up with TRBD1. The V gene end was trimmed by 4 bases and the J gene end by 4 bases; junction bases not matched to a gene: 4. CDR1 is SGHRS and CDR2 is YFSETQ in the germline V gene. CDR3 length equals 13 residues. The CDR3 region has the DNA TGCGCCAGCAGCCAGGGACAGGAATACGAGCAGTACTTC. Translated, it gives CASSQGQEYEQYF. Using reference TRBV5-1 and TRBJ2-7 for the parts outside the CDR3, the full variable domain is KAGVTQTPRYLIKTRGQQVTLSCSPISGHRSVSWYQQTPGQGLQFLFEYFSETQRNKGNFPGRFSGRQFSNSRSEMNVSTLELGDSALYLCASSQGQEYEQYFGPGTRLTVT.

The CDR3 coding sequence is TGTGCCAGCAGGGACACAGTAGGCAATCAGCCCCAGCATTTT. It codes for CASRDTVGNQPQHF. This chain connects TRBV2 to TRBJ1-5, with a possible D match to TRBD1 (5 bases). Germline loops: CDR1 SNHLY, CDR2 FYNNEI. This CDR3 has 14 amino acids. The V end lost 6 bases, the J end lost 2 bases, and 11 bases lay between the germline ends.

The chain links TRBV5-1 to TRBJ2-7, with TRBD1 identical over 10 bases. The CDR3 extends over 16 amino acids. CDR1 and CDR2 from the germline V gene are SGHRS and YFSETQ. Trimming at V came to 6 bases and at J to 0 bases, leaving 9 bases not matched to a gene. CDR3 sequence (DNA): TGCGCCAGCACCCCCTGGGGACAGGGGTTCTCCTACGAGCAGTACTTC. Translated: CASTPWGQGFSYEQYF.

The J gene is TRBJ1-3, the V gene TRBV2; unclear D gene. Trimming shortened V by 9 bases and J by 4 bases, and 19 bases separated the two germline ends. CDR3 length: 15 amino acids. Germline loops: CDR1 SNHLY, CDR2 FYNNEI. CDR3 region: CASQGLLGSGNTIYF. CDR3 nucleotides: TGTGCCAGTCAAGGCCTCTTGGGCTCAGGAAACACCATATATTTT.

This clone was observed a single time. The chain links TRBV7-9 to TRBJ1-6; D might be TRBD1 (5 bases). Germline values: CDR1 SEHNR, CDR2 FQNEAQ (reference sequence). The CDR3 spans 14 residues. Trimming removed 6 bases at V and 5 bases at J, with 11 bases between. The CDR3 protein is CASRVDTDNSPLHF. In nucleotides, the CDR3 is TGTGCCAGCAGAGTGGACACCGATAATTCACCCCTCCACTTT. Combining the CDR3 with reference TRBV7-9 and TRBJ1-6 gives the whole variable domain DTGVSQNPRHKITKRGQNVTFRCDPISEHNRLYWYRQTLGQGPEFLTYFQNEAQLEKSRLLSDRFSAERPKGSFSTLEIQRTEQGDSAMYLCASRVDTDNSPLHFGNGTRLTVT.

This clone was recorded only once. The CDR3 DNA reads TGTGCCACCAGCAGATCCGGTCCAGGGGCGAGGGCAGATACGCAGTATTTT. Translation: CATSRSGPGARADTQYF. This chain joins TRBV15 and TRBJ2-3; D perhaps matches TRBD1 (6 bases). Germline V gene lookup returns CDR1 LNHNV and CDR2 YYDKDF (reference sequence). V lost 2 bases and J lost 4, with 19 bases in between. The CDR3 contains 17 residues.

V usage is TRBV6-1 and J usage is TRBJ2-3; TRBD1 agrees at 10 bases. The length of the CDR3 is 17 residues. The trim removed 2 bases at V and 6 bases at J, leaving 11 bases unmatched. Germline assignment: CDR1 MNHNS and CDR2 SASEGT. The CDR3 bases are TGTGCCAGCAGTGAAAGGTTTGGGGGACAGGGGAGGGATACGCAGTATTTT. It specifies CASSERFGGQGRDTQYF.

This chain links TRBV10-3 with TRBJ2-7, with 10 positions matching TRBD1. J gave up 1 base and V 0 bases, and 6 bases lay outside the gene matches. CDR1 and CDR2 (germline): ENHRY, SYGVKD. CDR3 length: 17 amino acids. The chain's CDR3 is CAISESNGQGGSYEQYF. CDR3 sequence (DNA): TGTGCCATCAGTGAGTCGAACGGACAGGGGGGATCCTACGAGCAGTACTTC.

The chain has TRBV5-1 and TRBJ2-3, with D possibly matching TRBD1 (6 bases). Trimming shortened V by 4 bases and J by 2 bases, and 11 bases separated the two germline ends. Germline V gene data show CDR1 as SGHRS and CDR2 as YFSETQ. The CDR3 consists of 14 residues. For the CDR3, the DNA is TGCGCCAGCAGCATAGGACAGTACACAGATACGCAGTATTTT. As protein: CASSIGQYTDTQYF. Full variable domain (missing parts from reference TRBV5-1 and TRBJ2-3): KAGVTQTPRYLIKTRGQQVTLSCSPISGHRSVSWYQQTPGQGLQFLFEYFSETQRNKGNFPGRFSGRQFSNSRSEMNVSTLELGDSALYLCASSIGQYTDTQYFGPGTRLTVL.

V gene TRBV6-2 or TRBV6-3 combines with J gene TRBJ2-3; TRBD2 agrees at 12 bases. V was pared by 5 bases and J by 6 bases, with 15 bases of the junction left unmatched. This CDR3 comprises 18 residues. Looked up from germline, CDR1 is MNHEY and CDR2 is SVGEGT. CDR3 DNA: TGTGCCAGCAGTGGACTAGCGGGAACGGGGGCTCTCGTGGATACGCAGTATTTT. It is translated as CASSGLAGTGALVDTQYF.

This clone was recorded once. The chain recombines TRBV30 with TRBJ2-2, with D perhaps TRBD1 (6 bases). V was pared by 3 bases and J by 0 bases, with 14 bases between. CDR1 is GTSNPN, CDR2 SVGIG, per germline (reference sequence). This CDR3 contains 16 residues. The CDR3 region has the DNA TGTGCCTGGAGAGTGACAGGATCCGCGAACACCGGGGAGCTGTTTTTT. Translated: CAWRVTGSANTGELFF.

The chain employs TRBV27 and TRBJ2-2; D gene uncertain. CDR1 MNHEY and CDR2 SMNVEV come from the germline V gene (reference sequence). The germline V and J ends were trimmed by 8 bases and 6 bases, with 22 bases remaining between them. The CDR3 spans 16 residues. CDR3 sequence reads: CASHHDGVENAGELFF. The CDR3, as DNA: TGTGCCAGCCATCACGATGGCGTGGAGAATGCCGGGGAGCTGTTTTTT.

The chain combines TRBV3-1 (or the pseudogene TRBV3-2) with TRBJ1-5; the D gene is possibly TRBD1 (6 bases). V lost 2 bases, J lost 4 bases, and 12 bases lay in between. CDR1 and CDR2 (germline): LGHDT, YNNKEL (reference sequence). The CDR3 is 15 residues long. This chain's CDR3 is CASSQTGRGNQPQHF. The DNA for the CDR3 is TGTGCCAGCAGCCAAACAGGGAGAGGAAATCAGCCCCAGCATTTT.

The gene calls are TRBV24-1 and TRBJ2-3, with TRBD1 matching 10 bases. V trimming: 3 bases; J trimming: 1 base; junction bases outside the gene matches: 12. Germline V gives CDR1 KGHDR, CDR2 SFDVKD. The CDR3 sequence is 19 residues long. CDR3 sequence (DNA): TGTGCCACCAGTGATCCTGGGACAGGGGTTGTATGGGGCACAGATACGCAGTATTTT. This encodes CATSDPGTGVVWGTDTQYF.

V and J are TRBV7-2 and TRBJ1-1, with a possible D match to TRBD1 (5 bases). V lost 3 bases, J lost 1 base, and 18 bases lay in between. Germline CDR1 SGHTA, CDR2 FQGNSA. CDR3 size: 17 residues. In nucleotides, the CDR3 is TGTGCCAGCAGCTTGGCCCCCTTCAGGGAAAAGAACACTGAAGCTTTCTTT. Translation: CASSLAPFREKNTEAFF.

V gene TRBV30 combines with J gene TRBJ2-7, with TRBD2 matching 7 bases. This CDR3 has 14 residues. Germline V gene data show CDR1 as GTSNPN and CDR2 as SVGIG (reference sequence). V lost 2 bases, J lost 6 bases, and 10 bases stayed unmatched. The CDR3 region is CAWSSGVPGGEQYF. CDR3 coding DNA: TGTGCCTGGAGTTCTGGGGTTCCGGGGGGCGAGCAGTACTTC.